The TCR beta chain described here comes from a study of OX40 agonist ivuxolimab in advanced cancers. Looking at the study overall: Patients in dose escalation had liver, melanoma, kidney or head and neck cancers. Study results and limitations: CD4+ and CD8+ blood T cells expanded clonally by week 6 at 0.1 to 3.0 mg/kg.

Using immunoSEQ multiplex PCR, the repertoire was profiled, and TCRdb retains in-frame clones only, with some absent. The sample has over 60,000 clones; around 80% are singletons. In this sample, this clone is medium-sized. Its antigen is as yet unknown. Systemic immunosuppression or autoimmune disease history was grounds to exclude patients. This TCR derives from an adult with an advanced solid tumor such as melanoma, head and neck, liver or kidney cancer. The sample consisted of CD4+ or CD8+ T cells sorted from blood, taken in a trial of the OX40 agonist ivuxolimab.

CDR3 nucleotide sequence: TGTGCCAGCAGCTTGGAGGGGCTAGCGTATTACAATGAGCAGTTCTTC. Its translation: CASSLEGLAYYNEQFF. This chain joins TRBV5-4 and TRBJ2-1; D might be TRBD2 (6 bases). This CDR3 spans 16 amino acids. CDR1 is SGHNT, CDR2 YYREEE, per germline (reference sequence). V lost 0 bases, J lost 4 bases, and 14 bases lay in between.